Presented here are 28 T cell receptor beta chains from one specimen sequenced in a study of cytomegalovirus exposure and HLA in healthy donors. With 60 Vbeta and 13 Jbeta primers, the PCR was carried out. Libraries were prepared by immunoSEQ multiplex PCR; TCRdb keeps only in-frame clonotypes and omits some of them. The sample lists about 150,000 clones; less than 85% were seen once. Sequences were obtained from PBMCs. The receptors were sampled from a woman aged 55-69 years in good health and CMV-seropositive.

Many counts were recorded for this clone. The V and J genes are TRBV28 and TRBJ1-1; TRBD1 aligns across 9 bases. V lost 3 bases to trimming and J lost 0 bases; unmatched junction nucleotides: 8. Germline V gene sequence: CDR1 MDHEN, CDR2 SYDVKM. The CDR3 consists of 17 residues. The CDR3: CASSLGTGRLVNTEAFF. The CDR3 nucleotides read TGTGCCAGCAGTTTGGGGACAGGGAGGTTAGTGAACACTGAAGCTTTCTTT. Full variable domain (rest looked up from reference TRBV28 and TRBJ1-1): DVKVTQSSRYLVKRTGEKVFLECVQDMDHENMFWYRQDPGLGLRLIYFSYDVKMKEKGDIPEGYSVSREKKERFSLILESASTNQTSMYLCASSLGTGRLVNTEAFFGQGTRLTVV.

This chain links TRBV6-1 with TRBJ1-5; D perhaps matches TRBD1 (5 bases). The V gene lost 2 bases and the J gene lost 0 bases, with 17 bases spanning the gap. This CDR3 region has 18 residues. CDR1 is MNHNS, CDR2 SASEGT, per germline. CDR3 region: CASSEWALGGVSNQPQHF. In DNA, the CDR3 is TGTGCCAGCAGTGAATGGGCGCTCGGGGGGGTTAGCAATCAGCCCCAGCATTTT.

Here the CDR3 reads CASSVARLAGGNEQFF. CDR3 DNA: TGTGCCAGCAGTGTGGCCCGACTAGCGGGAGGGAATGAGCAGTTCTTC. V gene TRBV2 combines with J gene TRBJ2-1; 14 bases agree with TRBD2. CDR3 length: 16 amino acids. Unmatched junction bases numbered 6, after V lost 4 bases and J lost 7 bases. The germline CDR1 and CDR2 sequences are SNHLY and FYNNEI.

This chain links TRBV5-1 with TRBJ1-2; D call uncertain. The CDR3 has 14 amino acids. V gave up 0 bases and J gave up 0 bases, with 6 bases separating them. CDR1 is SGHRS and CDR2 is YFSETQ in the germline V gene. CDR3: CASSLDRPNYGYTF. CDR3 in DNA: TGCGCCAGCAGCTTGGACAGACCTAACTATGGCTACACCTTC. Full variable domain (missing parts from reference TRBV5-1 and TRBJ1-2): KAGVTQTPRYLIKTRGQQVTLSCSPISGHRSVSWYQQTPGQGLQFLFEYFSETQRNKGNFPGRFSGRQFSNSRSEMNVSTLELGDSALYLCASSLDRPNYGYTFGSGTRLTVV.

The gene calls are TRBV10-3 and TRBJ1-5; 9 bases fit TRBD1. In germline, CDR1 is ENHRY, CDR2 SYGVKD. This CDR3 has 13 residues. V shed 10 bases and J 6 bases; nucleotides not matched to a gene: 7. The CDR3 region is CATGTGGFQPQHF. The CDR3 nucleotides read TGTGCCACCGGAACAGGGGGCTTTCAGCCCCAGCATTTT.

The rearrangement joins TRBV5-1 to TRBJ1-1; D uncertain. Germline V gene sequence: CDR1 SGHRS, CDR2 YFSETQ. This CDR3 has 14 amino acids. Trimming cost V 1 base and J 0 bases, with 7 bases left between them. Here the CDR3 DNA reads TGCGCCAGCAGCTTGACACAGCTGAACACTGAAGCTTTCTTT. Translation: CASSLTQLNTEAFF.

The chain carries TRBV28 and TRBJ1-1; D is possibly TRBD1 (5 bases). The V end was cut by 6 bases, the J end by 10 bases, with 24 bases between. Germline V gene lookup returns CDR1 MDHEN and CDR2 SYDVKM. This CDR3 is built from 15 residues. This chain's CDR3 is CASSPTTLGGVGAFF. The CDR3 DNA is TGTGCCAGCAGCCCTACGACCCTCGGGGGTGTAGGAGCTTTCTTT.

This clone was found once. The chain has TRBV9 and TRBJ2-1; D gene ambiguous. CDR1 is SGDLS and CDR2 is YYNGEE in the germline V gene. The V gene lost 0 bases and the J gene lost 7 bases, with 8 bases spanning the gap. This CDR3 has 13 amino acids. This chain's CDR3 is CASSVAPLNEQFF. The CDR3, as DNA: TGTGCCAGCAGCGTAGCCCCCCTTAATGAGCAGTTCTTC.

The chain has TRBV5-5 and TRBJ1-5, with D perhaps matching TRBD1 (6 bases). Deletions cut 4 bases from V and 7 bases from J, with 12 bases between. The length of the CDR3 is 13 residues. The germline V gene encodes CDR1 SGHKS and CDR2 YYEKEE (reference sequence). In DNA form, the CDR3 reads TGTGCCAGCAGCAAACAGGGAATGCAGCCCCAGCATTTT. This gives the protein CASSKQGMQPQHF.

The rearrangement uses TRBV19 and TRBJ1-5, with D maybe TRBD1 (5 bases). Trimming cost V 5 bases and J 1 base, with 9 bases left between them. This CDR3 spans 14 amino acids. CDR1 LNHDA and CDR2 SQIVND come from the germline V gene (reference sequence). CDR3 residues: CASSFPGSNQPQHF. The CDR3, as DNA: TGTGCCAGTAGTTTTCCAGGGAGCAATCAGCCCCAGCATTTT.

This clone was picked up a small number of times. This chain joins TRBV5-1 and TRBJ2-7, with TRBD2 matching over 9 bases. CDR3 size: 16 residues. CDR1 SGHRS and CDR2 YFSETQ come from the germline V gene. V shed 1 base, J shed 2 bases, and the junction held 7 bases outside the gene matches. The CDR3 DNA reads TGCGCCAGCAGCTTGAATGCGGGGGGGGCCCCCTACGAGCAGTACTTC. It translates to CASSLNAGGAPYEQYF.

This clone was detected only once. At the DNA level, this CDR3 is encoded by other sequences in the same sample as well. The CDR3 reads CASSPPQGSNTEAFF. CDR3 coding DNA: TGTGCCAGCTCACCACCGCAGGGTTCTAACACTGAAGCTTTCTTT. This chain links TRBV18 with TRBJ1-1, with a tentative D call TRBD1 (5 bases). In germline, CDR1 is KGHSH, CDR2 LQKENI. CDR3 size: 15 residues. V lost 0 bases and J lost 2, with 10 bases in between.

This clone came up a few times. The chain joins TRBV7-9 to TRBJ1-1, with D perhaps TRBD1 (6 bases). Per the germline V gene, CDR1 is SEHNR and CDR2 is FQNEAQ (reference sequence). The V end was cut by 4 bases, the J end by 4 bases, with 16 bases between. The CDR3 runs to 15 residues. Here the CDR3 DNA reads TGTGCCAGCAGCTCGCCCTACAGGGCGGGCACTGAAGCTTTCTTT. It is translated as CASSSPYRAGTEAFF. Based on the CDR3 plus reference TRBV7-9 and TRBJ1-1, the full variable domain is DTGVSQNPRHKITKRGQNVTFRCDPISEHNRLYWYRQTLGQGPEFLTYFQNEAQLEKSRLLSDRFSAERPKGSFSTLEIQRTEQGDSAMYLCASSSPYRAGTEAFFGQGTRLTVV.

The CDR3, as DNA: TGTGCCAGCAGTTTGGAGGGGCTTGCGGAGTTCTTC. Encoded protein: CASSLEGLAEFF. The V gene is TRBV28, the J gene TRBJ2-1, with D possibly being TRBD2 (6 bases). Per the germline V gene, CDR1 is MDHEN and CDR2 is SYDVKM. Between the trimmed V and J ends, which lost 3 bases and 14 bases, there was a span of 14 bases. The CDR3 extends over 12 amino acids.

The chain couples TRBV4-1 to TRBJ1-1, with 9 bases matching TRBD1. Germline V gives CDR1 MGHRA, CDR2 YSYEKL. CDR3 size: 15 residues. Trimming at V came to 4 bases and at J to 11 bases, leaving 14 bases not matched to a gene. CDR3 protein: CASSRTGTGKEGAFF. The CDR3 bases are TGCGCCAGCAGCCGAACCGGGACAGGGAAGGAGGGGGCTTTCTTT.

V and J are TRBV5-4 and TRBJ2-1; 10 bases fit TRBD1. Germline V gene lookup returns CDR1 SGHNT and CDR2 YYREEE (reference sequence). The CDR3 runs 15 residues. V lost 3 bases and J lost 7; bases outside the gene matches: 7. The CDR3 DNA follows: TGTGCCAGCAGCTCGCCCGGGACAGGGGTGAATGAGCAGTTCTTC. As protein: CASSSPGTGVNEQFF.

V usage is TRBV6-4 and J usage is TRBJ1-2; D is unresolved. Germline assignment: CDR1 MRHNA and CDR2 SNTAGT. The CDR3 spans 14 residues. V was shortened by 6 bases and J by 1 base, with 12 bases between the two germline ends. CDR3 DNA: TGTGCCAGCAGCCCCGACGGGATTAACTATGGCTACACCTTC. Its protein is CASSPDGINYGYTF.

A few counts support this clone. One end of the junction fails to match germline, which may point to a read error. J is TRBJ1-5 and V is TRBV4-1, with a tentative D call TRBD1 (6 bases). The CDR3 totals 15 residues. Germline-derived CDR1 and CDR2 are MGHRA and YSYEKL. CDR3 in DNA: TGTGCCAGCAGCATACAGGGATTCGGCAATCAGCCCCAGCATTTT. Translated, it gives CASSIQGFGNQPQHF.

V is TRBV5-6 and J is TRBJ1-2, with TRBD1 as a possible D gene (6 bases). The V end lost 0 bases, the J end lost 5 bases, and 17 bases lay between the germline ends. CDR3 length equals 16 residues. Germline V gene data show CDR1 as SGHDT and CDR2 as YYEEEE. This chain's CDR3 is CASSLVGSGVGYGYTF. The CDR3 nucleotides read TGTGCCAGCAGCTTGGTCGGCTCAGGGGTGGGGTATGGCTACACCTTC.

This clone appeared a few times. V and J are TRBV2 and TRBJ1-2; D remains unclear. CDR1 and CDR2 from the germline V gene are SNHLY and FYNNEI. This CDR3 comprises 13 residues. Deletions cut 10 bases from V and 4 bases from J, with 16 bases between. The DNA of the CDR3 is TGTGCCATGAACACGGGCGCGGGCTATGGCTACACCTTC. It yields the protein CAMNTGAGYGYTF. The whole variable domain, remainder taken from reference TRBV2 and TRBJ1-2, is EPEVTQTPSHQVTQMGQEVILRCVPISNHLYFYWYRQILGQKVEFLVSFYNNEISEKSEIFDDQFSVERPDGSNFTLKIRSTKLEDSAMYFCAMNTGAGYGYTFGSGTRLTVV.

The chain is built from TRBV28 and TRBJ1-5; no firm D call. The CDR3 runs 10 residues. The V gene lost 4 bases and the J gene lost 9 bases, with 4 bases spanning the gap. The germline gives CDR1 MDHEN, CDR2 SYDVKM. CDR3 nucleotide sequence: TGTGCCAGCAGTTCCCGGCCCCAGCATTTT. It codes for CASSSRPQHF. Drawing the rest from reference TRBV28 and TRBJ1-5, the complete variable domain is DVKVTQSSRYLVKRTGEKVFLECVQDMDHENMFWYRQDPGLGLRLIYFSYDVKMKEKGDIPEGYSVSREKKERFSLILESASTNQTSMYLCASSSRPQHFGDGTRLSIL.

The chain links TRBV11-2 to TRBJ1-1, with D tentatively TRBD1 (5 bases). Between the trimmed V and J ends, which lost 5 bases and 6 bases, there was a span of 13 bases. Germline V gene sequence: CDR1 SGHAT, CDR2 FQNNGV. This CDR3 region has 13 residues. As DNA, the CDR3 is TGTGCCAGCAGCCAACACGGGGGATCTGAAGCTTTCTTT. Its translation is CASSQHGGSEAFF.

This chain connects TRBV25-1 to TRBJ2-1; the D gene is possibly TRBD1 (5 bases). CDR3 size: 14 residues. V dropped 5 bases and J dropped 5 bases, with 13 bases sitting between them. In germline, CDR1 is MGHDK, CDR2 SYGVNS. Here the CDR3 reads CASSPTWGNNEQFF. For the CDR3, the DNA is TGTGCCAGCAGTCCCACGTGGGGCAACAATGAGCAGTTCTTC.

DNA of the CDR3: TGTGCCAGCAGCCCATTAGCGGGAGGGCTAAATGAGCAGTTCTTC. It encodes CASSPLAGGLNEQFF. V usage is TRBV7-3 and J usage is TRBJ2-1; 11 nucleotides align to TRBD2. CDR3 length: 15 amino acids. Trimming at V came to 5 bases and at J to 7 bases, leaving 7 bases not matched to a gene. The germline gives CDR1 SGHTA, CDR2 FQGTGA.

CDR3 sequence reads: CASSNTANTEAFF. CDR3 nucleotide sequence: TGCGCCAGCAGCAATACAGCGAACACTGAAGCTTTCTTT. J is TRBJ1-1 and V is TRBV5-1; D gene ambiguous. This CDR3 spans 13 amino acids. Germline CDR1 is SGHRS and CDR2 is YFSETQ. V lost 4 bases to trimming and J lost 1 base, with 8 bases between them.

In nucleotides, the CDR3 is TGTGCCAGCAGTGAAGGCAGGGGCAGTTCCTATGGCTACACCTTC. It specifies CASSEGRGSSYGYTF. The J gene is TRBJ1-2, the V gene TRBV25-1, with D maybe TRBD1 (6 bases). From germline, CDR1 is MGHDK and CDR2 SYGVNS. V lost 2 bases, J lost 4 bases, and 14 bases lay in between. This CDR3 spans 15 amino acids.

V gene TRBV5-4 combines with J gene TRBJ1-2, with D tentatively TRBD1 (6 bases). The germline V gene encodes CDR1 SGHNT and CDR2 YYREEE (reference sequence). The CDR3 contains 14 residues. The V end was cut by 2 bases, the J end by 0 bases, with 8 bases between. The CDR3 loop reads CASSLQGPNYGYTF. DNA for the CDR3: TGTGCCAGCAGCTTACAGGGCCCTAACTATGGCTACACCTTC.

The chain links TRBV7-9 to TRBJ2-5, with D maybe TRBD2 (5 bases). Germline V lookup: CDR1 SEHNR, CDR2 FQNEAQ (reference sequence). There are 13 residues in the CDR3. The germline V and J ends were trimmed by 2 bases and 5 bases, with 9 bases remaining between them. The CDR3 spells CASSLTSAETQYF. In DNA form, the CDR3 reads TGTGCCAGCAGCTTAACTAGTGCGGAGACCCAGTACTTC. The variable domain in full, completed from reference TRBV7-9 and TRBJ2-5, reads DTGVSQNPRHKITKRGQNVTFRCDPISEHNRLYWYRQTLGQGPEFLTYFQNEAQLEKSRLLSDRFSAERPKGSFSTLEIQRTEQGDSAMYLCASSLTSAETQYFGPGTRLLVL.